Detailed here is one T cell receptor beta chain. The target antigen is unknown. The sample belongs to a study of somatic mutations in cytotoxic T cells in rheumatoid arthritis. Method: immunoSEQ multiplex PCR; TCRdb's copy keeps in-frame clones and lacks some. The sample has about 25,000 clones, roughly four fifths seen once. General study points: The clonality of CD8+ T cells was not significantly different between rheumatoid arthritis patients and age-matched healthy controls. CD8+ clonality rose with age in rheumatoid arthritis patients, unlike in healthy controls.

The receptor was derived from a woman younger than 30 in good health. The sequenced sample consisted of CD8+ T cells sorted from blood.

CDR3 bases: TGCGCCAGCAGTGCTGGGGTCAACACCGGGGAGCTGTTTTTT. Protein: CASSAGVNTGELFF. The gene calls are TRBV10-2 and TRBJ2-2, with no clear D. V lost 4 bases to trimming and J lost 2 bases, with 8 bases between them. The germline gives CDR1 WSHSY, CDR2 SAAADI. The CDR3 runs to 14 residues.